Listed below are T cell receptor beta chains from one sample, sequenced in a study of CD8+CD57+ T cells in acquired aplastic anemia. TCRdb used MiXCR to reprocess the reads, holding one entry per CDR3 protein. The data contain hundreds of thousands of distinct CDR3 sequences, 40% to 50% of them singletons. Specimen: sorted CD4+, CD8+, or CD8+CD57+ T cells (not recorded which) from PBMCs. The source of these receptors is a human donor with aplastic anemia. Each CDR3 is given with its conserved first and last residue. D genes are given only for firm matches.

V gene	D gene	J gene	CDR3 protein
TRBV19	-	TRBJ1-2	CASSGWDYGYTF
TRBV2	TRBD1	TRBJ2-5	CASALDRVVETQYF
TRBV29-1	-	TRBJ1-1	CSVGGTEAFF
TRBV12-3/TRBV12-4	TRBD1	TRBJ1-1	CASASQGGDTEAFF
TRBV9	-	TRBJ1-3	CASSVDVRRSGNTIYF
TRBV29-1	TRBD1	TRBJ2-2	CSVPRTGGRPGELFF
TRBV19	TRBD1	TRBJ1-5	CASEPNRDRAFWSNQPQHF
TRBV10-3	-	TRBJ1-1	CAIRRPTTGFTEAFF
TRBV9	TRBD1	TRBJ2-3	CASSAEETGRTDTQYF
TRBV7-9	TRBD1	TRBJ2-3	CASSLVGDRSTDTQYF
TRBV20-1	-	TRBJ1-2	CSARVRAGGPNYGYTF
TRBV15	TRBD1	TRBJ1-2	CATRRQGENYGYTF
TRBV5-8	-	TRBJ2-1	CASSYSSYNEQFF
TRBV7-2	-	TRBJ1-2	CASSLGGDALGYTF
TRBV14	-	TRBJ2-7	CASSQSSYEQYF
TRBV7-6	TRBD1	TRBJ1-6	CASSLGDSISSPLHF
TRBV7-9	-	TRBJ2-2	CASSPIKIEYTGELFF
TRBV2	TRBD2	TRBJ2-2	CASSEGLAGIDTGELFF
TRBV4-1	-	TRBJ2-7	CASSQDGKGGAYEQYF
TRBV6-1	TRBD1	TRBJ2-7	CASTRTGINEQYF
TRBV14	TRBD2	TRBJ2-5	CASSQGLAGETQYF
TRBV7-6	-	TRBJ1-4	CASSLHATDRTAYLVYPNEKLFF
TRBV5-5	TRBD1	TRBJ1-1	CASEGARGNTEAFF
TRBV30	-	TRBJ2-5	CAWSSGTLKGETQYF
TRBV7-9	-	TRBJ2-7	CASSPRVRGRNSYEQYF
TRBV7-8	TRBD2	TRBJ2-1	CASHGLAGASSTYNEQFF
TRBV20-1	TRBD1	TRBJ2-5	CSARDWTGVESSSETQYF
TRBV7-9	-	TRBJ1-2	CASSSSGYGYTF
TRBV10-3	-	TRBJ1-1	CAISGVSMGTEAFF
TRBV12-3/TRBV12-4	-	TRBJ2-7	CASSLSLLREQYF
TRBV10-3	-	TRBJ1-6	CAITSDTNSPLHF
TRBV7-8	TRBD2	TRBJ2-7	CASSAPSGVSSYEQYF
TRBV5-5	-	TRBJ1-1	CASSIISTEAFF
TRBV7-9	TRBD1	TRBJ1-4	CASSLGGTAEKLFF
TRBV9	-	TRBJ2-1	CASSVAPGVGNEQFF
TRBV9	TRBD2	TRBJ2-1	CASSSRLAQSSYNEQFF
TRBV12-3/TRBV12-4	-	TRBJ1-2	CASSLRSRDRYGYTF
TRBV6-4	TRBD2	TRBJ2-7	CASTYPRGTSGFYEQYF
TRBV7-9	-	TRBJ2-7	CASSSPQGYEQYF
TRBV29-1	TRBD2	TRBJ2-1	CSAARGTSVYNEQFF
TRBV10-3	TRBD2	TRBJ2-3	CAISDRLAGSEQYF
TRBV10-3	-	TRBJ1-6	CAISRDVRGSYNSPLHF
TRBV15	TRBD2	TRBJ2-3	CATSRDSTSGGADTQYF
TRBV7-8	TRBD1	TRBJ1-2	CASSLVRGHGYTF
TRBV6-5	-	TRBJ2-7	CASSYRGGVQYEQYF
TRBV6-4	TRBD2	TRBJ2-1	CASSDSITSGLNEQFF
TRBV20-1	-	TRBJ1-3	CSASDGNTIYF
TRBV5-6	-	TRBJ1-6	CASSRADSPLHF
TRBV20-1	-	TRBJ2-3	CSARFHGGPADTQYF
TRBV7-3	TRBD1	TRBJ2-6	CASSPRTGGFSGANVLTF
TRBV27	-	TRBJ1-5	CASRREGSNQPQHF
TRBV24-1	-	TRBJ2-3	CATSDLIRGTDTQYF
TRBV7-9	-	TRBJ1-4	CASSYAGATNEKLFF
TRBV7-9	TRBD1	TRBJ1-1	CASRPGTGIGTEAFF
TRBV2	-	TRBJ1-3	CASSDRGENTIYF
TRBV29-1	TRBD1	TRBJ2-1	CSTRTGGGYNEQFF
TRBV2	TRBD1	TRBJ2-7	CASDRTGTADEQYF
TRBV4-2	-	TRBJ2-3	CATSGDLSADTQYF
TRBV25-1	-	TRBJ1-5	CASSDEGYQPQHF
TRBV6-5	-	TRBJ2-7	CASSTGPYEQYF